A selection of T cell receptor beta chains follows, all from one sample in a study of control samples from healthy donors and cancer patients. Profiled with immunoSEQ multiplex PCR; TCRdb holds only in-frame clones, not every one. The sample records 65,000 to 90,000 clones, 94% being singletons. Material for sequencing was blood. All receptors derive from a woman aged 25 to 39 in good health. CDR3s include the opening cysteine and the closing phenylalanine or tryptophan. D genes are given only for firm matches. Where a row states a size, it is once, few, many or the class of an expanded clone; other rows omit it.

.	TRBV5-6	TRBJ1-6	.	CASSYYYREALHF	TGTGCCAGCAGCTACTACTACAGGGAGGCCCTCCACTTT
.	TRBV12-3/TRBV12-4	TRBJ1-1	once	CASSLSGNTEAFF	TGTGCCAGCAGTTTATCTGGGAACACTGAAGCTTTCTTT
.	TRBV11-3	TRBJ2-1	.	CASSQGGQGTVHEQFF	TGTGCCAGCAGCCAAGGCGGGCAGGGTACTGTCCATGAGCAGTTCTTC
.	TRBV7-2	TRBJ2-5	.	CASSPTQETQYF	TGTGCCAGCAGCCCAACCCAAGAGACCCAGTACTTC
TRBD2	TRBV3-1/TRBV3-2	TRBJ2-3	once	CASSQSALAGRTDTQYF	TGTGCCAGCAGCCAATCAGCTTTAGCGGGGCGCACAGATACGCAGTATTTT
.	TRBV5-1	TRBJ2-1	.	CASSSLSGTGLNNEQFF	TGCGCCAGCAGCTCCCTTAGCGGGACAGGATTGAACAATGAGCAGTTCTTC
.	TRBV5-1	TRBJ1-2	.	CASSEGVYGYTF	TGCGCCAGCAGTGAGGGGGTTTATGGCTACACCTTC
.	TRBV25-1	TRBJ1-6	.	CASSDPPGRGGYNSPLHF	TGTGCCAGCAGTGACCCCCCCGGGCGAGGAGGTTATAATTCACCCCTCCACTTT
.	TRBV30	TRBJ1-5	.	CAWSVGWGSQRPQHF	TGTGCCTGGAGTGTAGGGTGGGGATCCCAACGGCCCCAGCATTTT
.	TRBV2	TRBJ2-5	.	CASSEGRGDETQYF	TGTGCCAGCAGTGAAGGAAGGGGGGACGAGACCCAGTACTTC
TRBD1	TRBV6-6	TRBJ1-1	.	CASSPTGSGTEAFF	TGTGCCAGCAGCCCGACAGGGTCTGGAACTGAAGCTTTCTTT
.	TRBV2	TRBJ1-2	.	CASSEALSYNYGYTF	TGTGCCAGCAGTGAAGCGCTTTCATATAACTATGGCTACACCTTC
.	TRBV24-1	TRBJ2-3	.	CATSDFGPSGQYF	TGTGCCACCAGTGATTTTGGGCCTTCTGGGCAGTATTTT
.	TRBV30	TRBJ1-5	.	CACVGRGDNQPQHF	TGTGCCTGCGTGGGACGGGGTGACAATCAGCCCCAGCATTTT
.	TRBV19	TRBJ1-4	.	CASSAGIRGFNAYATNEKLFF	TGTGCCAGTAGTGCAGGGATTAGGGGGTTTAACGCATATGCAACTAATGAAAAACTGTTTTTT
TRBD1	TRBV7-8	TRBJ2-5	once	CASSLGDRWGETQYF	TGTGCCAGCAGCTTAGGGGACAGGTGGGGAGAGACCCAGTACTTC
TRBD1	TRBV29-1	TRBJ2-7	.	CSVRLGQGSTEQYF	TGCAGCGTTCGTCTGGGACAGGGTTCAACCGAGCAGTACTTC
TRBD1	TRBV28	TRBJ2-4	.	CASSTRQGAKNIQYF	TGTGCCAGCAGTACCCGACAGGGGGCCAAAAACATTCAGTACTTC
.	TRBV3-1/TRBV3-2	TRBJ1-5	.	CASSQGRPGAYSNQPQHF	TGTGCCAGCAGCCAGGGTAGACCAGGGGCGTATAGCAATCAGCCCCAGCATTTT
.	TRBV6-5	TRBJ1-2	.	CASSYTQDRWGGYTF	TGTGCCAGCAGTTACACCCAGGACAGATGGGGTGGCTACACCTTC
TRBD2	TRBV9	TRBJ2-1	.	CASSVASGGAGDNEQFF	TGTGCCAGCAGCGTAGCTAGCGGGGGGGCTGGCGACAATGAGCAGTTCTTC
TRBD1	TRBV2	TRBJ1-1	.	CASRTHRTGVFLGMNTEAFF	TGTGCCAGCAGGACCCACCGGACAGGGGTTTTTTTAGGGATGAACACTGAAGCTTTCTTT
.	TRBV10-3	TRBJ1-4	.	CAIGVGTPPEKLFF	TGTGCCATCGGGGTCGGGACCCCGCCCGAAAAACTGTTTTTT
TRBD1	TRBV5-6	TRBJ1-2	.	CASSFSGQGGSYGYTF	TGTGCCAGCAGCTTTTCGGGACAGGGGGGATCCTATGGCTACACCTTC
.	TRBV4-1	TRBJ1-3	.	CASTGEVSTIYF	TGCGCCAGCACAGGGGAAGTGAGCACCATATATTTT
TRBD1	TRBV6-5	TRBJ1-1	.	CASSYPGTELSGAFF	TGTGCCAGCAGTTACCCTGGGACAGAATTAAGTGGAGCTTTCTTT
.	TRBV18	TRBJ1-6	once	CASSPNRVPESPLHF	TGTGCCAGCTCACCCAACAGGGTCCCTGAATCACCCCTCCACTTT
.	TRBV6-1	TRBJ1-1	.	CASSESSATGLEAFF	TGTGCCAGCAGTGAATCTTCGGCTACAGGTTTAGAAGCTTTCTTT
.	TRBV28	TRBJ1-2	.	CASSLFGYGYTF	TGTGCCAGCAGTTTATTTGGCTATGGCTACACCTTC
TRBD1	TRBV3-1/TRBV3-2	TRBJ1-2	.	CASSPDRGGNYGYTF	TGTGCCAGCAGCCCAGACAGAGGGGGCAACTATGGCTACACCTTC
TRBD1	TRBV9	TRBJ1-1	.	CASSVSTGVGTEAFF	TGTGCCAGCAGCGTATCAACAGGGGTCGGCACTGAAGCTTTCTTT
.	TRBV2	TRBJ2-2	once	CASSHRWGAGELFF	TGTGCCAGCAGTCACCGGTGGGGGGCCGGGGAGCTGTTTTTT
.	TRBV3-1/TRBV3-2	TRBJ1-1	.	CASSQATSGRSEAFF	TGTGCCAGCAGCCAAGCGACTTCCGGGAGATCTGAAGCTTTCTTT
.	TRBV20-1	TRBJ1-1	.	CSALTGLGAFF	TGCAGTGCGCTCACTGGCCTCGGGGCTTTCTTT
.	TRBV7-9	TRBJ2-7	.	CASSSAEASYEQYF	TGTGCCAGCAGCTCTGCAGAAGCCTCCTACGAGCAGTACTTC
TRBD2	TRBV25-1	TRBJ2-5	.	CASSEAFGSGGDQETQYF	TGTGCCAGCAGTGAAGCGTTTGGGAGCGGGGGGGACCAAGAGACCCAGTACTTC
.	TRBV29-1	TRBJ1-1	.	CSAQKGVLNTEAFF	TGCAGCGCCCAAAAGGGGGTACTGAACACTGAAGCTTTCTTT
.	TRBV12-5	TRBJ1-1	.	CASAQQGGLEAFF	TGTGCTAGTGCCCAGCAGGGAGGCCTTGAAGCTTTCTTT